The source of this T cell receptor beta chain is a study of regulatory T cells in long-lasting Graves disease. As regards this clonotype: At one boundary the junction diverges from the germline segment, which might be a read error.

To make TCR beta libraries, researchers used iRepertoire HTBI primers and Arm-PCR of CDR3 regions. Authors' data handling: Across the samples, identification revealed some 59 TRBV and over 12 TRBJ segments. TCRdb redid the calling of the multiplex PCR reads with MiXCR, one entry per CDR3 protein. The V and J calls reflect TCRdb's pipeline rather than the authors' work. The table lists about 460,000 distinct CDR3 sequences, 20% to 25% of them singletons. Time point reported: persistent/refractory GD, antithyroid drugs over 5 years with positive TRAb. The TCR library used RNA extracted from PBMCs. Each patient gave roughly 10 milliliters of EDTA-anticoagulated peripheral blood. The input for sequencing was peripheral blood mononuclear cells (PBMCs), taken when the disease was refractory, from a patient treated with antithyroid drugs. This sequence originates from a female donor with Graves disease.

CDR3 region: CTSSPHLNTEAFF. In DNA, the CDR3 is TGTACCAGCAGCCCACACCTCAACACTGAAGCTTTCTTT. The chain combines TRBV3-1 with TRBJ1-1; D gene ambiguous. CDR1 and CDR2 from the germline V gene are LGHDT and YNNKEL (reference sequence). The CDR3 loop spans 13 amino acids.